The entry that follows covers one TCR beta chain sequence. These data are taken from a study of blood T cell repertoires in COVID-19. At the level of the study: Sites across the United States, Italy and Spain contributed samples from acute and convalescent COVID-19. T cells, B-cell-depleted T cells, or PBMCs provided the cDNA or gDNA that served as material.

Germline V gives CDR1 SGDLS, CDR2 YYNGEE. V lost 4 bases, J lost 12 bases, and 14 bases lay in between. The CDR3 loop spans 12 amino acids. Authors' processing steps: Estimation of nucleated cell counts was performed using reference gene primer amplification. TCRdb keeps only in-frame clones here, not all; method: immunoSEQ multiplex PCR. Clone size and V and J calls were adopted from that table, with D and trimming inferred from the DNA. The repertoire holds about 170,000 clones, with more than 70% as singletons. The rearrangement uses TRBV9 and TRBJ2-1, with a weak D call TRBD2 (6 bases). The source material was peripheral blood. The clonotype comes from a man aged 50-60 years with active or convalescent COVID-19. CDR3 bases: TGTGCCAGCAGCAGGGACTCCGGCACGCAGTTCTTC. It yields the protein CASSRDSGTQFF.